Listed below are T cell receptor beta chains from one sample, sequenced in a study of tumor and adjacent non-tumor tissue in lung cancer. TCRdb re-analysed the multiplex PCR reads in MiXCR, keeping a single row per CDR3 protein. The sample has tens of thousands of distinct CDR3 sequences, under 70% seen once. Source material: distant non-tumor lung tissue. The receptors were sampled from a woman in her forties or fifties with non-small cell lung cancer. CDR3s include the opening cysteine and the closing phenylalanine or tryptophan. The order of the fields is V gene, clone size, CDR3 protein. Clone size is given for some rows only: seen once, a few or many times, or a class if the clone is expanded.

TRBV20-1	many	CSAGDPGQGMNEQFF
TRBV20-1	NA	CSAPNHLANLRNEQFF
TRBV10-3	NA	CAICEYEGDEQYF
TRBV7-8	NA	CASILTGDGWYEQYF
TRBV12-3/TRBV12-4	NA	CASSQGEDGEQYF
TRBV12-3/TRBV12-4	once	CTSRGGTEAYEQYF
TRBV7-8	once	CASQTGTSGSYEQHF
TRBV29-1	NA	CSVILGHGYTF
TRBV11-1	NA	CASSSKGLNTEAFF
TRBV11-3	NA	CTSGTRGTDTQYF
TRBV12-3/TRBV12-4	NA	CTSSPGSDTQYF
TRBV29-1	NA	CSVPRAGNTEAFF
TRBV10-3	few	CAVSQTDFYEQYF
TRBV24-1	NA	CATGDGSYEQYF
TRBV20-1	NA	CSVRDRAIGVAYEQYF
TRBV6-5	many	CASSYSGTNYGYTF
TRBV28	many	CASTPSGSRSYEQYF
TRBV29-1	NA	CSDEDASEQFF
TRBV20-1	NA	CNEGTGGQETQYF
TRBV2	NA	CASSGDSSGANVLTF
TRBV11-2	once	CTSSLIEGPHYF
TRBV11-2	NA	CASSLSISLIGGELSF
TRBV12-3/TRBV12-4	NA	CVGSYRGRNSPLHF
TRBV11-2	once	CASSLGRLLKQFF
TRBV4-3	NA	CASSQGRLDRTYSGANVLTF
TRBV20-1	many	CSAPGQGVSPLHF
TRBV2	NA	CAGRTGALTEAFF